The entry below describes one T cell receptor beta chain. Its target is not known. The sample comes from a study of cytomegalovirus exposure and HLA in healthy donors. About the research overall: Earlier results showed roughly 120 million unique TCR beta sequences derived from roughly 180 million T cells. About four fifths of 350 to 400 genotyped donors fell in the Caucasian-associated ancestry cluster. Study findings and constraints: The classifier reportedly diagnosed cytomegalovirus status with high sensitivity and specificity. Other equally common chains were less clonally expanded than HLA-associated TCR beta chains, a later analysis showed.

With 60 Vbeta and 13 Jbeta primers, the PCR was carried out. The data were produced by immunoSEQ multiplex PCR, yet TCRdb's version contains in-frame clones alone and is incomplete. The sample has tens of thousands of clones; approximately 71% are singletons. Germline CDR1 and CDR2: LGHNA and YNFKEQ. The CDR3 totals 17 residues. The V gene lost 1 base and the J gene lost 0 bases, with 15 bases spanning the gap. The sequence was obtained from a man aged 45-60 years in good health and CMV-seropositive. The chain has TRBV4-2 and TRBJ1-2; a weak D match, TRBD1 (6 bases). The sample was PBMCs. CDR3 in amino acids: CASSQAAGAEANYGYTF. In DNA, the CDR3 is TGTGCCAGCAGCCAAGCGGCAGGGGCCGAAGCTAACTATGGCTACACCTTC.